Listed below are T cell receptor beta chains from one sample, sequenced in a study of cytomegalovirus exposure and HLA in healthy donors. Produced via immunoSEQ multiplex PCR; TCRdb's table is partial and in-frame only. The sample carries 280,000 or so clones, roughly 90% recorded once. The sequenced sample consisted of PBMCs. The origin of the receptors is a woman aged 18-29 years in good health and CMV-seronegative. Each CDR3 is given with its conserved first and last residue. D genes are given only for firm matches. Clone size is given for some rows only: seen once, a few or many times, or a class if the clone is expanded.

TRBV9	14	TRBJ1-4	-	-	CASSVGGDGEKLFF	TGTGCCAGCAGCGTAGGGGGAGATGGTGAAAAACTGTTTTTT
TRBV7-2	13	TRBJ1-1	-	few	CASSLDQNTEAFF	TGTGCCAGCAGCTTAGATCAGAACACTGAAGCTTTCTTT
TRBV19	15	TRBJ1-2	TRBD1	-	CASSVTRDRDYGYTF	TGTGCCAGTAGTGTGACCCGGGACAGGGACTATGGCTACACCTTC
TRBV7-9	14	TRBJ1-1	-	-	CASSHGQPNTEAFF	TGTGCCAGCAGCCACGGACAGCCGAACACTGAAGCTTTCTTT
TRBV11-2	16	TRBJ2-3	TRBD1	-	CASSLSGTGDTDTQYF	TGTGCCAGCAGCTTATCAGGGACAGGGGACACAGATACGCAGTATTTT
TRBV6-5	12	TRBJ1-6	-	-	CASRGQGSPLHF	TGTGCCAGCAGGGGGCAAGGCTCACCCCTCCACTTT
TRBV29-1	13	TRBJ2-7	-	-	CSVDQGTGYEQYF	TGCAGCGTTGACCAGGGGACGGGCTACGAGCAGTACTTC
TRBV7-7	15	TRBJ2-1	TRBD2	-	CASSLVLAGAHEQFF	TGTGCTAGCAGCTTAGTACTAGCGGGGGCCCATGAGCAGTTCTTC
TRBV18	15	TRBJ2-7	TRBD2	-	CASSPGTSGGYEQYF	TGTGCCAGCTCGCCCGGGACTAGCGGGGGATACGAGCAGTACTTC
TRBV15	16	TRBJ1-3	TRBD1	-	CATSRRTGLSGNTIYF	TGTGCCACCAGCAGGAGGACAGGTCTTTCTGGAAACACCATATATTTT
TRBV6-5	14	TRBJ1-6	TRBD1	once	CASGRDRVNSPLHF	TGTGCCAGCGGACGGGACAGGGTTAATTCACCCCTCCACTTT
TRBV2	12	TRBJ1-4	-	-	CASSCRDEKLFF	TGTGCCAGCAGTTGCAGGGATGAAAAACTGTTTTTT
TRBV19	11	TRBJ2-1	TRBD2	-	CASRSSGGQFF	TGTGCCAGTAGAAGTAGCGGGGGCCAGTTCTTC
TRBV4-1	15	TRBJ2-7	TRBD2	-	CASSQITSGVYEQYF	TGCGCCAGCAGCCAAATAACTAGCGGGGTTTACGAGCAGTACTTC
TRBV7-9	14	TRBJ2-7	TRBD2	-	CASSLLAGTYEQYF	TGTGCCAGCAGCTTACTAGCGGGGACCTACGAGCAGTACTTC
TRBV7-9	16	TRBJ2-3	-	-	CASSLRFRGRTDTQYF	TGTGCCAGCAGCTTAAGGTTCAGGGGCCGCACAGATACGCAGTATTTT
TRBV12-5	17	TRBJ1-5	-	-	CASGLVLSGNSNQPQHF	TGTGCTAGTGGTTTGGTACTGTCGGGGAATAGCAATCAGCCCCAGCATTTT
TRBV7-6	17	TRBJ2-6	TRBD1	few	CASSSGQGNSGANVLTF	TGTGCCAGCAGTTCGGGACAGGGAAACTCTGGGGCCAACGTCCTGACTTTC
TRBV7-9	13	TRBJ1-5	-	-	CSSSLGQHQPQHF	TGTTCCAGCAGCTTAGGACAGCATCAGCCCCAGCATTTT
TRBV7-6	12	TRBJ1-6	-	-	CASSFFNSPLHF	TGTGCCAGCAGCTTTTTTAATTCCCCCCTCCACTTT
TRBV18	12	TRBJ2-7	-	once	CASSPTGYEQYF	TGTGCCAGCTCACCCACGGGATACGAGCAGTACTTC
TRBV2	14	TRBJ2-5	TRBD2	-	CASKLPGLQETQYF	TGTGCCAGCAAACTACCGGGACTACAAGAGACCCAGTACTTC
TRBV29-1	17	TRBJ2-1	-	-	CSVEGRGRRGSYNEQFF	TGCAGCGTTGAAGGCAGGGGCCGCCGGGGTTCCTACAATGAGCAGTTCTTC
TRBV5-4	15	TRBJ2-5	-	-	CASSLAGGQQETQYF	TGTGCCAGCAGCTTGGCGGGGGGCCAGCAAGAGACCCAGTACTTC